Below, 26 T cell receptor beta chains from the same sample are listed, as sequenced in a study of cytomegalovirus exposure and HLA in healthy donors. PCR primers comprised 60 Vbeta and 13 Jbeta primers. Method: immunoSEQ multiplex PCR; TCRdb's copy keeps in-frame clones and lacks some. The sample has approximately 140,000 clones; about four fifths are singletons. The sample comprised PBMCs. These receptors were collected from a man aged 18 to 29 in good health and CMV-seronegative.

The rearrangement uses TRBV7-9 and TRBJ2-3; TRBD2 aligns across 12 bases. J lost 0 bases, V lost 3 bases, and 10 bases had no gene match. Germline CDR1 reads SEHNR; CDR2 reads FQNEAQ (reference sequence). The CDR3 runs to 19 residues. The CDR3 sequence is CASSFWRLAGGTSTDTQYF. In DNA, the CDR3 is TGTGCCAGCAGCTTTTGGCGGCTAGCGGGGGGGACTAGCACAGATACGCAGTATTTT.

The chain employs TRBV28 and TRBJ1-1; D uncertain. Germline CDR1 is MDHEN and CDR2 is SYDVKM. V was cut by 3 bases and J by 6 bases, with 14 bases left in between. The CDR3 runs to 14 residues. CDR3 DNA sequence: TGTGCCAGCAGTTTGTCTGGGCAAATGGCTGAAGCTTTCTTT. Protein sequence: CASSLSGQMAEAFF.

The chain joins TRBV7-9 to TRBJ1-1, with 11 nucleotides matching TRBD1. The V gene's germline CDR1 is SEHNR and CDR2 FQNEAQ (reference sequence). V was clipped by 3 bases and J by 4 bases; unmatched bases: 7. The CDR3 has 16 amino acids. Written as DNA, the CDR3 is TGTGCCAGCAGCTTCGGACAGGGGGCTTCGGGCACTGAAGCTTTCTTT. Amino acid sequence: CASSFGQGASGTEAFF.

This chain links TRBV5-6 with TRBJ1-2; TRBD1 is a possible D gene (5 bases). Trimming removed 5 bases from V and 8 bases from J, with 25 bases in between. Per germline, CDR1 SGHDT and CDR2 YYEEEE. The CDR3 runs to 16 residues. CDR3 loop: CASRDENLSGYRGYTF. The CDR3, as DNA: TGTGCCAGCAGGGATGAAAACTTATCAGGGTATAGGGGCTACACCTTC.

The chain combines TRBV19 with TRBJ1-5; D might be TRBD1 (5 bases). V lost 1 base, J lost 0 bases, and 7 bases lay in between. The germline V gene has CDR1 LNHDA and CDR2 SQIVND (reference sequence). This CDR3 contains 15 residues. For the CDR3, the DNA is TGTGCCAGTAGTATAGGAAGGGGTAGCAATCAGCCCCAGCATTTT. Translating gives CASSIGRGSNQPQHF.

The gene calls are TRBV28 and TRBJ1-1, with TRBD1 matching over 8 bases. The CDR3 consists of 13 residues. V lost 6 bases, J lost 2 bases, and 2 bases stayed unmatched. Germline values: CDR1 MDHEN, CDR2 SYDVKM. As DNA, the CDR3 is TGTGCCAGCAGGGACAGGGAAAACACTGAAGCTTTCTTT. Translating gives CASRDRENTEAFF. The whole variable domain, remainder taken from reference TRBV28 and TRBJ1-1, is DVKVTQSSRYLVKRTGEKVFLECVQDMDHENMFWYRQDPGLGLRLIYFSYDVKMKEKGDIPEGYSVSREKKERFSLILESASTNQTSMYLCASRDRENTEAFFGQGTRLTVV.

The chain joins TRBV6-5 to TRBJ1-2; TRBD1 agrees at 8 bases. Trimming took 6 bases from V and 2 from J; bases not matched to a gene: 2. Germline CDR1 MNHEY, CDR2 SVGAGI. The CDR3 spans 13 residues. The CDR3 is CASRGQANYGYTF. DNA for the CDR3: TGTGCCAGCAGGGGACAGGCCAACTATGGCTACACCTTC.

CDR3 sequence: CASSGTTGNTEAFF. The CDR3 DNA reads TGTGCCAGCAGTGGGACGACAGGGAACACTGAAGCTTTCTTT. The chain uses TRBV6-5 and TRBJ1-1; D is perhaps TRBD1 (6 bases). The CDR3 length is 14 residues. Trimming took off 5 bases at V and 1 base at J, with 11 bases between the two ends. The germline gives CDR1 MNHEY, CDR2 SVGAGI.

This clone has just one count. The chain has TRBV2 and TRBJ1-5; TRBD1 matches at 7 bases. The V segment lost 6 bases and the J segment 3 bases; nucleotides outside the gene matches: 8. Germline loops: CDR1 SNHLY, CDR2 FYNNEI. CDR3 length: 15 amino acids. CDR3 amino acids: CASRDGTVINQPQHF. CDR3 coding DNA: TGTGCCAGCAGGGACGGGACAGTGATCAATCAGCCCCAGCATTTT.

In DNA form, the CDR3 reads TGTGCCAGCAGTTACTCGGGACAACTGGTCCTCGAGCAGTACTTC. Encoded protein: CASSYSGQLVLEQYF. The gene calls are TRBV6-5 and TRBJ2-7; D is perhaps TRBD1 (6 bases). CDR3 length equals 15 residues. CDR1 and CDR2 (germline): MNHEY, SVGAGI. Trimming pared 0 bases from V and 6 bases from J, leaving 15 bases between.

CDR3 DNA sequence: TGTGCCAGCAGCAAGGCAGGTATAGGACTGAGGGTCGATAATTCACCCCTCCACTTT. Its protein product is CASSKAGIGLRVDNSPLHF. The chain carries TRBV21-1 and TRBJ1-6. TRBV21-1 is an annotated pseudogene. The CDR3 extends over 19 amino acids.

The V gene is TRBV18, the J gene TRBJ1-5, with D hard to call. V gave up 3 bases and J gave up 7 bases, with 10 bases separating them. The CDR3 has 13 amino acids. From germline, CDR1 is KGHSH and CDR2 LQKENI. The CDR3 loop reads CASSPEVWQPQHF. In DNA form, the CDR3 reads TGTGCCAGCTCACCGGAGGTATGGCAGCCCCAGCATTTT. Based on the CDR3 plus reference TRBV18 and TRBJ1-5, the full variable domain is NAGVMQNPRHLVRRRGQEARLRCSPMKGHSHVYWYRQLPEEGLKFMVYLQKENIIDESGMPKERFSAEFPKEGPSILRIQQVVRGDSAAYFCASSPEVWQPQHFGDGTRLSIL.

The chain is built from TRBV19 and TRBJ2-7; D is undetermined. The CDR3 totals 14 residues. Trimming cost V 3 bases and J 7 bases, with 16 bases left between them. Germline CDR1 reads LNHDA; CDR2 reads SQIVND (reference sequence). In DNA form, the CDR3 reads TGTGCCAGTAGTATCCCCGAGAAGCCGGGTGAGCAGTACTTC. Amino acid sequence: CASSIPEKPGEQYF. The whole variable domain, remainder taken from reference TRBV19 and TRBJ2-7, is DGGITQSPKYLFRKEGQNVTLSCEQNLNHDAMYWYRQDPGQGLRLIYYSQIVNDFQKGDIAEGYSVSREKKESFPLTVTSAQKNPTAFYLCASSIPEKPGEQYFGPGTRLTVT.

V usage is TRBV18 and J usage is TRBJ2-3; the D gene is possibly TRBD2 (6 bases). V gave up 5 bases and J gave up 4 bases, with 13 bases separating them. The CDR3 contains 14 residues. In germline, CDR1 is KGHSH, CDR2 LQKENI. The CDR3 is CASSKEGRADTQYF. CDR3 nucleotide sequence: TGTGCCAGCTCAAAGGAGGGGAGAGCAGATACGCAGTATTTT.

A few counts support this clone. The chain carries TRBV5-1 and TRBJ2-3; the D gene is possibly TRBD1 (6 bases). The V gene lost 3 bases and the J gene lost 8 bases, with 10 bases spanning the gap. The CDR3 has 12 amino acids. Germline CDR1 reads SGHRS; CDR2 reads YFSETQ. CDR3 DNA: TGCGCCAGCAGCTGGACAGACGGTACGCAGTATTTT. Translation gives CASSWTDGTQYF.

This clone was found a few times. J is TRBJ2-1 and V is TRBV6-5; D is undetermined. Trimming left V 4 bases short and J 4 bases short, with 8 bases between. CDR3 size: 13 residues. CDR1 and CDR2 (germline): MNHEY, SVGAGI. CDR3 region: CASSSGRYNEQFF. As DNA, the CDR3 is TGTGCCAGCAGTTCGGGTCGGTACAATGAGCAGTTCTTC.

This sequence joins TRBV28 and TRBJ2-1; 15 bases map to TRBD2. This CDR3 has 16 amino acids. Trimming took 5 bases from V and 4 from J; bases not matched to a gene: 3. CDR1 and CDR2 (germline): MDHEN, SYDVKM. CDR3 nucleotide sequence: TGTGCCAGCAGTCTCGGGACTAGCGGGGGGTACAATGAGCAGTTCTTC. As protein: CASSLGTSGGYNEQFF.

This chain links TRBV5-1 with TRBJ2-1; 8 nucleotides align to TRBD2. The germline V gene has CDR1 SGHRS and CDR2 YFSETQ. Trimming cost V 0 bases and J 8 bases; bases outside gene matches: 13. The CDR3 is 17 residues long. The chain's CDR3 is CASSLDERGILFDEQFF. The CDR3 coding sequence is TGCGCCAGCAGCTTGGATGAGCGGGGGATACTATTCGATGAGCAGTTCTTC.

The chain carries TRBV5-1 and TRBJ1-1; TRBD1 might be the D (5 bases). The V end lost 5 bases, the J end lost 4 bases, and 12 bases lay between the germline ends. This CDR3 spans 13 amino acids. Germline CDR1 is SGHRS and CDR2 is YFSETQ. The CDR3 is CASRLDSVTEAFF. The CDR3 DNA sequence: TGCGCCAGCAGGCTAGACAGTGTCACTGAAGCTTTCTTT.

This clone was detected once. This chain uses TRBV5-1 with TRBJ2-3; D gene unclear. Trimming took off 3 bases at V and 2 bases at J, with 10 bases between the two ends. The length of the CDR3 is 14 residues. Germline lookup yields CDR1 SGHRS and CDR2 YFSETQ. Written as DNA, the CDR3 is TGCGCCAGCAGCTATTCAGCGTTCACAGATACGCAGTATTTT. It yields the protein CASSYSAFTDTQYF.

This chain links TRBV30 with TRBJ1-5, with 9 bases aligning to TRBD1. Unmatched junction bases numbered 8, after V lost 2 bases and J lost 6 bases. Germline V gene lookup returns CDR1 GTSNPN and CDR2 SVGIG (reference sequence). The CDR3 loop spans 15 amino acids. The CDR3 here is CAWSIRDRVFQPQHF. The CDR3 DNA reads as TGTGCCTGGAGTATCCGGGACAGGGTTTTTCAGCCCCAGCATTTT.

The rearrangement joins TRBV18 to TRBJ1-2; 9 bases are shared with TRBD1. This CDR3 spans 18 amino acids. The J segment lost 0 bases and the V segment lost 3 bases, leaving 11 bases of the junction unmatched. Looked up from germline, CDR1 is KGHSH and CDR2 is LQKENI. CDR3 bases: TGTGCCAGCTCACCTCTTATGCTGGGACAGGGAGCTAACTATGGCTACACCTTC. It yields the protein CASSPLMLGQGANYGYTF.

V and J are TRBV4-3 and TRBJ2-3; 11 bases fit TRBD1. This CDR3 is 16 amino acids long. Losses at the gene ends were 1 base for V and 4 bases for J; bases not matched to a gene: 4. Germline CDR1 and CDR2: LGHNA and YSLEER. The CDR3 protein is CASSQVWGQGADTQYF. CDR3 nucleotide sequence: TGCGCCAGCAGCCAAGTTTGGGGACAGGGGGCAGATACGCAGTATTTT.

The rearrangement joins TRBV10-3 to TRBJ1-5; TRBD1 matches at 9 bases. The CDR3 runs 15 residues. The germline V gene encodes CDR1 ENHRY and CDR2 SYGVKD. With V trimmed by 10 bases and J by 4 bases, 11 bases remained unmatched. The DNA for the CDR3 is TGTGCCACCTCTGTTTGGGACAGGGCTAATCAGCCCCAGCATTTT. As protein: CATSVWDRANQPQHF.

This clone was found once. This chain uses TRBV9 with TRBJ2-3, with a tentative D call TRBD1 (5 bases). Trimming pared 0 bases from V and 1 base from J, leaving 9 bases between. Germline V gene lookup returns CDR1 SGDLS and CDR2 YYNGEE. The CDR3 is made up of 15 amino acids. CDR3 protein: CASSVEGSGTDTQYF. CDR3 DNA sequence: TGTGCCAGCAGCGTAGAGGGGTCGGGCACAGATACGCAGTATTTT.

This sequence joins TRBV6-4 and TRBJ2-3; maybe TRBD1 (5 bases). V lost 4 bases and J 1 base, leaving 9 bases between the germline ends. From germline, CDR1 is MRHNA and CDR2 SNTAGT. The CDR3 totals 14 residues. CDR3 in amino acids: CASSAGWGTDTQYF. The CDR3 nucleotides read TGTGCCAGCAGTGCAGGGTGGGGCACAGATACGCAGTATTTT.